This T cell receptor (beta chain) derives from a study of CD8+CD57+ T cells in acquired aplastic anemia (dated by TCRdb to the late 2010s). Regarding the complete study: A mean of roughly 2.9 ug of DNA, ranging from roughly 0.18 to 30 ug, was extracted from sorted CD4+ and CD8+ cells. What the study reported, not specific to this receptor: Between patients and healthy controls, no significant difference in CD8+ Simpson's diversity was found (P=0.060). Roughly 30 CD8+ CDR3 sequences were shared between patients and controls but appeared highly expressed in patients and within their immunodominant clones.

The study deep-sequenced TCR repertoires of sorted CD4+ and CD8+ blood T cells from severe aplastic anemia patients and healthy subjects. Ficoll-Paque density gradient centrifugation was used to isolate peripheral blood mononuclear cells. Before DNA extraction, CD4+ and CD8+ T cells were sorted with FACS or magnetic beads. For this clonotype: Its antigen remains undetermined. Per-base quality was not reported, and no clone a single base away is much larger than it.

The junction shows trimming of 1 base on V and 1 base on J, plus 10 bases between the germline ends. The CDR3 runs 16 amino acids, cysteine and phenylalanine included. The retained sequence is limited to the CDR3, 48 bases, with the frame set at the first base. CDR1 and CDR2, looked up from the germline V gene, are MDHEN and SYDVKM. Genomic DNA served as template for TCR beta VDJ combination and CDR3 sequence profiling. An Illumina HiSeq 2000 was used for TCR repertoire sequencing. The study's processing was this. TRBV/TRBJ rearrangement plots, CDR3 size and DJ length profiles, and Simpson's diversity index were used to evaluate the repertoires. Whichever DNA sequence was most abundant in the deep sequencing data was defined as the immunodominant clone. CDR3 amino acid sequences were checked for sharing across subjects and were also compared against the VDJdb database and published repertoires. TCRdb itself trimmed the public reads at Q25 with fastp, ran MiXCR and retained productive beta chains. Duplicate CDR3 protein sequences are folded into a single record with the most common DNA and genes. TCRdb, rather than the study authors, made the V and J calls. The sample table holds about 190,000 distinct CDR3 sequences, of which around 65% were seen once. 35% to 55% of the sample rests with the top ten.

Recombination joined TRBV28 with TRBJ1-4; 5 matching bases give a weak D call of TRBD1. What was sequenced was sorted CD4+, CD8+, or CD8+CD57+ T cells (not recorded which) from PBMCs. The origin of this receptor is a human donor with severe aplastic anemia or a healthy control (not recorded which). CDR3 protein: CASSLSGFGTNEKLFF. The sequence in DNA is TGTGCCAGCAGTTTATCAGGGTTTGGAACTAATGAAAAACTGTTTTTT.